The 2 T cell receptor beta chains below were found in one sample sequenced in a study of metastatic and nonmetastatic thyroid tumors. There were no patients who had received any treatment before thyroid surgery. TCRdb reprocessed the PCR reads via MiXCR. The sample gives some 34,000 clones, over 15% of which show up once; 4.5% to 5.5% is in the top ten. Material for sequencing was blood. The receptors were gathered from a female donor with papillary thyroid cancer or a benign thyroid nodule (not recorded which). Some clones in this sample may be carry-over from other donors' samples.

This clone was counted many times. The chain employs TRBV7-3 and TRBJ2-1; the match to TRBD1 covers 7 bases. The germline gives CDR1 SGHTA, CDR2 FQGTGA. CDR3 length: 13 residues. V shed 3 bases, J shed 5 bases, and the junction held 1 base outside the gene matches. CDR3 region: CASSLGQNNEQFF. The CDR3 DNA follows: TGTGCCAGCAGCTTGGGACAGAACAATGAGCAGTTCTTC.

At least ten counts were recorded for this clone. The chain has TRBV7-3 and TRBJ2-1; 7 positions agree with TRBD2. The CDR3 covers 15 residues. Germline V gene sequence: CDR1 SGHTA, CDR2 FQGTGA. The V and J ends lost 5 bases and 2 bases, in that order; junction bases with no gene match: 6. The CDR3 sequence: CASSQASGPYNEQFF. Here the CDR3 DNA reads TGTGCCAGCAGCCAGGCTAGCGGACCCTACAATGAGCAGTTCTTC. The variable domain in full, with the rest retrieved from reference TRBV7-3 and TRBJ2-1, is GAGVSQTPSNKVTEKGKYVELRCDPISGHTALYWYRQSLGQGPEFLIYFQGTGAADDSGLPNDRFFAVRPEGSVSTLKIQRTERGDSAVYLCASSQASGPYNEQFFGPGTRLTVL.